This T cell receptor beta chain was captured by sequencing in a study of T cell clonality in common variable immunodeficiency. From germline, CDR1 is SGHRS and CDR2 YFSETQ. With V trimmed by 8 bases and J by 5 bases, 6 bases remained unmatched. This CDR3 is 12 amino acids long. Control and CVID samples contributed equal amounts of genomic DNA. This table comes from immunoSEQ multiplex PCR, and its TCRdb copy is limited to in-frame clones, with some not included. The record shows over 35,000 clones for this sample, with no singletons present. This clone was seen ten or more times. Its matching antigen is unknown. The read falls 3 residues short of the CDR3 end, and the missing part is taken from the germline J gene. Whole-study findings and limits: CVID subjects shared fewer TCRbeta clones than healthy controls did. Reportedly, TCR beta sequences from common variable immunodeficiency showed fewer deletions and N-nucleotide insertions.

The V and J genes are TRBV5-1 and TRBJ2-5; 7 bases agree with TRBD1. The clonotype comes from a person between 18 and 75 years old in good health. Sequenced sample: peripheral blood mononuclear cells. The CDR3 is CASSTGEETQYF. The sequenced part of the CDR3 DNA is TGCGCCAGTAGCACAGGGGAGGAGACC.